This note documents a single T cell receptor (beta chain) sequence. Its antigen is undetermined. Produced via immunoSEQ multiplex PCR; TCRdb's table is partial and in-frame only. The table includes around 130,000 clones, around nine tenths detected once. These data originate in a study of PD-1 blockade in mismatch repair-deficient tumors. Study conclusions and caveats: After pembrolizumab, tumor-resident clones rose rapidly, then generally contracted before radiologic responses.

The V and J ends lost 7 bases and 0 bases, in that order; junction bases with no gene match: 10. Germline CDR1 is SGHRS and CDR2 is YFSETQ. CDR3 length equals 16 residues. TCR sequencing covered a few patients who responded to pembrolizumab. The origin of this receptor is an adult with mismatch repair-deficient cancer. The chain employs TRBV5-1 and TRBJ2-1, with TRBD2 identical over 7 bases. The sample in question was peripheral blood, obtained roughly 67 weeks after starting pembrolizumab. CDR3 sequence (DNA): TGCGCCAGCTTCCCGGCTAGCGGCCGCTCCTACAATGAGCAGTTCTTC. Translation: CASFPASGRSYNEQFF.